This is a list of T cell receptor beta chains from one sample in a study of blood T cells in healthy people across ages. TCRdb itself ran the 5' RACE reads through MiXCR, one entry per CDR3 protein. The table has over 750,000 distinct CDR3 sequences, roughly 25% seen once. The data were also submitted as part of a second study, on T cells of mothers and their children.

Specimen: blood. Receptor source: a boy aged 5-17 years in good health. The CDR3 runs from the conserved cysteine through the conserved F or W. Where a row states a size, it is once, few, many or the class of an expanded clone; other rows omit it.

len | j_gene | v_gene | abundance | CDR3aa
14 | TRBJ2-7 | TRBV19 | . | CASSSRRDRDEQYF
18 | TRBJ2-7 | TRBV28 | . | CASSFRTSGASVPYEQYF
13 | TRBJ2-7 | TRBV19 | few | CASTATGGYEQYF
11 | . | TRBV20-1 | few | CSALRENEQFF
13 | TRBJ2-5 | TRBV10-3 | . | CAIGLAAQETQYF
14 | TRBJ2-4 | TRBV12-3/TRBV12-4 | . | CASSLLPDKNIQYF
16 | TRBJ2-5 | TRBV5-1 | . | CASSFDELVLGETQYF
14 | TRBJ2-3 | TRBV20-1 | . | CSARIPSFTDTQYF
18 | TRBJ2-3 | TRBV7-2 | . | CASSSIGQGARVTDTQYF
14 | TRBJ2-1 | TRBV4-1 | few | CASSQDRTYNEQFF
14 | TRBJ1-2 | TRBV29-1 | . | CSVGTGEVNYGYTF
13 | TRBJ2-5 | TRBV5-1 | . | CASREQGPETQYF
16 | TRBJ2-2 | TRBV20-1 | few | CSAREDRQGLTGELFF
13 | TRBJ2-7 | TRBV7-3 | few | CASSLLAPGEQYF
15 | TRBJ2-3 | TRBV23-1 | . | CARLAGEPITDTQYF
15 | TRBJ1-1 | TRBV9 | . | CASSVEPDLNTEAFF
13 | TRBJ2-7 | TRBV29-1 | . | CSVARLYSYEQYF
15 | TRBJ2-7 | TRBV15 | few | CATSRGGQGAYEQYF
11 | TRBJ2-2 | TRBV28 | few | CASSFFGELFF
13 | . | TRBV10-3 | few | CAISVRGEGTQYF
17 | TRBJ2-1 | TRBV21-1 | . | CVSSKQLCPRGGGEQFF
15 | TRBJ1-5 | TRBV24-1 | few | CATSDTRDSNQPQHF
15 | TRBJ2-1 | TRBV7-9 | . | CASSSRLAGYNEQFF
14 | TRBJ2-5 | TRBV10-3 | few | CAISEIAPRGLAFF
13 | TRBJ2-5 | TRBV29-1 | . | CSSGGPTGGTQYF
17 | TRBJ1-1 | TRBV29-1 | few | CSVVGFLLGVANTEAFF
14 | TRBJ1-4 | TRBV27 | . | CASRRLTRGEKLFF
13 | TRBJ2-5 | TRBV18 | . | CASSPASKETQYF
17 | TRBJ1-5 | TRBV6-1 | few | CASSKGLGGYSNQPQHF
15 | TRBJ2-7 | TRBV2 | . | CASSDFPDSPYEQYF
15 | TRBJ2-5 | TRBV5-1 | . | CASSSTGTDLETQYF
17 | TRBJ1-3 | TRBV4-2 | . | CASSQGLPGPIGNTIYF
16 | . | TRBV27 | . | CASSFATTGPRNEQFF
16 | TRBJ2-3 | TRBV5-1 | . | CASSPSERGFTDTQYF
18 | TRBJ2-1 | TRBV11-3 | . | CASSLARNRLAGYNEQFF
15 | TRBJ2-7 | TRBV9 | . | CASSVSGQGAWEQYF
12 | TRBJ2-7 | TRBV29-1 | . | CSGRTDTYEQYF
15 | TRBJ2-1 | TRBV7-8 | . | CASSFGAGGLYEQFF
18 | TRBJ2-3 | TRBV13 | few | CASSSTLTSGGSGDTQYF
16 | . | TRBV7-2 | few | CASSSLGQRGTDTQHF
16 | TRBJ1-6 | TRBV20-1 | . | CSARALTGADNSPLHF
13 | TRBJ1-1 | TRBV5-1 | few | CASSLYSYTEAFF
15 | TRBJ1-3 | TRBV20-1 | few | CSARDLRGPGNTIYF
13 | TRBJ2-5 | TRBV5-1 | . | CASRSRDSETQYF
15 | TRBJ1-1 | TRBV20-1 | few | CSAHYSQGPNTEAFF
15 | TRBJ2-5 | TRBV6-5 | . | CASSYSEDLTETQYF
16 | TRBJ2-4 | TRBV28 | few | CASSLNSQLAKNIQYF
14 | TRBJ2-7 | TRBV12-3/TRBV12-4 | . | CASSPWGQGDEQYF
16 | TRBJ2-5 | TRBV28 | few | CASSPAGTSGSETQYF
13 | TRBJ1-1 | TRBV6-1 | few | CASSGYRGTEAFF
14 | TRBJ1-2 | TRBV7-2 | . | CASSLAGQFDGYTF